This TCR beta chain stems from a study of T cells after yellow fever vaccination. CDR3 length: 13 amino acids. V lost 5 bases and J 2 bases, leaving 9 bases between the germline ends. Turning to this clonotype: The antigen is undetermined.

Broader study findings: Within FACS-sorted repertoires, abundant clonotypes contaminating from the bulk population could be present.

5'RACE template switching produced TCR cDNA carrying a universal primer site and UMIs. TCRdb re-derived calls from the 5' RACE reads in MiXCR, one entry per CDR3 protein. The data contain 350,000 to 450,000 distinct CDR3 sequences, roughly a sixth of them seen just once; the ten biggest clones take up 15% to 20%. The J gene is TRBJ2-5, the V gene TRBV12-3 or TRBV12-4; D gene unclear. The sequence was collected from a young man who received the YFV17D yellow fever vaccine. This specimen consisted of PBMCs, obtained before the yellow fever booster vaccination. CDR3 sequence reads: CASSVGWQETQYF. As DNA, the CDR3 is TGTGCCAGCAGTGTAGGCTGGCAAGAGACCCAGTACTTC.